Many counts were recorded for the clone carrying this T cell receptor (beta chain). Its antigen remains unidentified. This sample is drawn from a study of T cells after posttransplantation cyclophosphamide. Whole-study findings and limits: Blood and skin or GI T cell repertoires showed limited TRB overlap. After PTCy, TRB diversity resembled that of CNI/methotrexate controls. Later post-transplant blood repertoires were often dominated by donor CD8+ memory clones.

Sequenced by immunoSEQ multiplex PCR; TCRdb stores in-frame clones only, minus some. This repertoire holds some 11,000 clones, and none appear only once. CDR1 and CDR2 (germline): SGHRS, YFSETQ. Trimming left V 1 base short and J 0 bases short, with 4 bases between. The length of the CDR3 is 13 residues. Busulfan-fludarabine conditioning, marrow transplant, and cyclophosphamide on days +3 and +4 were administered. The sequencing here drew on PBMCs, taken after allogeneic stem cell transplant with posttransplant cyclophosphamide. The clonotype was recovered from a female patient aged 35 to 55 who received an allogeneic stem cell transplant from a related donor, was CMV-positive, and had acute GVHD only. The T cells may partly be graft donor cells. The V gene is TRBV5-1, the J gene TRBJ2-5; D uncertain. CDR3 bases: TGCGCCAGCAGCTTGAGCAACCAAGAGACCCAGTACTTC. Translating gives CASSLSNQETQYF.